Each of the 27 T cell receptor beta chains below was sequenced from the same sample in a study of cytotoxic CD8 clonotypes in ibrutinib-treated CLL. TCRdb's table, derived via immunoSEQ multiplex PCR, lists solely in-frame clones and lacks some. The sample includes 100,000 to 150,000 clones, approximately 83% of them seen just once. This material consisted of PBMCs, taken after 24 months of ibrutinib treatment. The source of these receptors is a human donor with chronic lymphocytic leukemia.

The V gene is TRBV7-3, the J gene TRBJ1-4; D might be TRBD1 (5 bases). Germline V CDR1 and CDR2: SGHTA, FQGTGA. The CDR3 is 15 amino acids. V was trimmed by 1 base and J by 8 bases, leaving 14 bases between them. The CDR3 nucleotides are TGTGCCAGCAGCTTAAATGGGGGTGGGGACGAAAAACTGTTTTTT. Translating it yields CASSLNGGGDEKLFF.

V is TRBV15 and J is TRBJ1-4, with 9 bases aligning to TRBD1. CDR1 and CDR2 (germline): LNHNV, YYDKDF (reference sequence). V was pared by 3 bases and J by 7 bases, with 3 bases of the junction left unmatched. This CDR3 has 14 amino acids. In nucleotides, the CDR3 is TGTGCCACCAGCAGCGGGACAGGGTTTGAAAAACTGTTTTTT. Translated, it gives CATSSGTGFEKLFF.

The rearrangement uses TRBV19 and TRBJ2-1; D unresolved. Germline loops: CDR1 LNHDA, CDR2 SQIVND (reference sequence). The CDR3 runs 12 residues. V was pared by 4 bases and J by 9 bases, with 10 bases between. Here the CDR3 reads CASSTDWSEQFF. CDR3 in DNA: TGTGCCAGTAGTACAGATTGGAGTGAGCAGTTCTTC.

The chain employs TRBV7-9 and TRBJ1-6; no clear D gene. The CDR3 length is 14 residues. Trimming removed 5 bases from V and 6 bases from J, with 11 bases in between. In germline, CDR1 is SEHNR, CDR2 FQNEAQ (reference sequence). CDR3 sequence: CASSPWAFNSPLHF. CDR3 sequence (DNA): TGTGCCAGCAGCCCTTGGGCCTTTAATTCACCCCTCCACTTT.

This CDR3 reads CASSSYEGQGEKSYEQYF. CDR3 nucleotides: TGTGCCAGCAGCTCGTACGAAGGACAGGGGGAGAAATCCTACGAGCAGTACTTC. This chain uses TRBV5-6 with TRBJ2-7; the match to TRBD1 covers 10 bases. Trimming removed 3 bases from V and 1 base from J; junction bases left unmatched: 13. Germline V gives CDR1 SGHDT, CDR2 YYEEEE. The CDR3 has 18 residues.

The gene calls are TRBV28 and TRBJ1-4, with a tentative D call TRBD1 (6 bases). Trimming pared 5 bases from V and 7 bases from J, leaving 17 bases between. This CDR3 is 15 amino acids long. Germline CDR1 and CDR2: MDHEN and SYDVKM. As DNA, the CDR3 is TGTGCCAGCAGTCCTACAGGGCGTATCGGTGAAAAACTGTTTTTT. Its translation: CASSPTGRIGEKLFF. Full variable domain (remainder filled in from reference TRBV28 and TRBJ1-4): DVKVTQSSRYLVKRTGEKVFLECVQDMDHENMFWYRQDPGLGLRLIYFSYDVKMKEKGDIPEGYSVSREKKERFSLILESASTNQTSMYLCASSPTGRIGEKLFFGSGTQLSVL.

V and J are TRBV9 and TRBJ1-2; 7 nucleotides line up with TRBD1. The CDR3 is made up of 17 amino acids. After removal of 3 bases from V and 7 bases from J, the junction contained 18 bases not matched to a gene. The germline gives CDR1 SGDLS, CDR2 YYNGEE. The CDR3 bases are TGTGCCAGCAGCGATTGGAGGGCGGGGAGCCAGGGGGGTGGCTACACCTTC. As protein: CASSDWRAGSQGGGYTF.

The rearrangement uses TRBV1 and TRBJ2-2; the listed D gene, TRBD1, was not tested against the DNA. TRBV1 is labeled a pseudogene. This CDR3 spans 16 amino acids. The CDR3, as DNA: TGCACCAGCCCTAGAGCCGGGACAGGGGGAGCCGGGGAGCTGTTTTTT. Its protein product is CTSPRAGTGGAGELFF.

The chain combines TRBV7-3 with TRBJ2-1; possibly TRBD2 for D (6 bases). The CDR3 consists of 15 residues. Germline CDR1 and CDR2: SGHTA and FQGTGA. V dropped 1 base and J dropped 6 bases, with 13 bases sitting between them. CDR3 nucleotides: TGTGCCAGCAGCTTAAACCCTAGCGCCCTCAATGAGCAGTTCTTC. As protein: CASSLNPSALNEQFF.

This CDR3 is CASSMSGRLTGYGYTF. The CDR3 region has the DNA TGTGCCAGTAGTATGTCAGGGAGGCTTACGGGCTATGGCTACACCTTC. The chain combines TRBV19 with TRBJ1-2; maybe TRBD1 (5 bases). Germline values: CDR1 LNHDA, CDR2 SQIVND (reference sequence). The CDR3 sequence is 16 residues long. V lost 3 bases, J lost 4 bases, and 18 bases lay in between.

The rearrangement joins TRBV7-6 to TRBJ1-3, with 8 bases that match TRBD1. V lost 1 base and J lost 2; bases outside the gene matches: 4. The CDR3 covers 16 residues. Germline V CDR1 and CDR2: SGHVS, FNYEAQ. The CDR3 nucleotides read TGTGCCAGCAGCTTAGTCCCGACAGGGGCTGGAAACACCATATATTTT. This codes for CASSLVPTGAGNTIYF.

This chain connects TRBV11-2 to TRBJ1-3; TRBD1 aligns across 7 bases. The CDR3 has 18 residues. Germline loops: CDR1 SGHAT, CDR2 FQNNGV. V dropped 0 bases and J dropped 0; count of bases not matched to a gene: 8. CDR3 sequence (DNA): TGTGCCAGCAGCTTAGACCTACAGGGGCGCAACTCTGGAAACACCATATATTTT. This encodes CASSLDLQGRNSGNTIYF.

The genes are TRBV5-5 and TRBJ2-1; D perhaps matches TRBD1 (6 bases). V dropped 0 bases and J dropped 10 bases, with 17 bases sitting between them. The germline V gene encodes CDR1 SGHKS and CDR2 YYEKEE (reference sequence). The CDR3 sequence is 15 residues long. For the CDR3, the DNA is TGTGCCAGCAGCTTGGCCCTCGAATTGGGGACAGAGCAGTTCTTC. Translating it yields CASSLALELGTEQFF.

The chain couples TRBV7-2 to TRBJ1-3; D gene unclear. Trimming took 6 bases from V and 4 from J, leaving 16 bases between them. Germline V gives CDR1 SGHTA, CDR2 FQGNSA. CDR3 size: 15 residues. This chain's CDR3 is CASSQPPPRGNTIYF. In DNA, the CDR3 is TGTGCCAGCAGTCAACCTCCCCCCAGGGGAAACACCATATATTTT.

CDR3 in DNA: TGCGCCAGCAGCCAGGGGGCGCGGGGTTACAATGAGCAGTTCTTC. Encoded protein: CASSQGARGYNEQFF. The chain uses TRBV23-1 and TRBJ2-1, with 8 bases fitting TRBD1. TRBV23-1 is known as an ORF, though its function is uncertain. There are 15 residues in the CDR3. The trim removed 6 bases at V and 4 bases at J, leaving 8 bases unmatched.

This chain links TRBV29-1 with TRBJ2-7, with 7 bases lining up with TRBD1. Germline CDR1 reads SQVTM; CDR2 reads ANQGSEA. The V gene end was trimmed by 7 bases and the J gene end by 0 bases; junction bases not matched to a gene: 6. CDR3 size: 13 residues. The CDR3 bases are TGCAGCGCCTCCTGGGACAGCTCCTACGAGCAGTACTTC. It translates to CSASWDSSYEQYF.

The chain links TRBV29-1 to TRBJ2-5; no clear D. Trimming left V 3 bases short and J 9 bases short, with 5 bases between. This CDR3 contains 9 residues. Germline V lookup: CDR1 SQVTM, CDR2 ANQGSEA. CDR3 protein: CSVDRAQYF. The CDR3 region has the DNA TGCAGCGTTGATCGGGCCCAGTACTTC.

The chain employs TRBV15 and TRBJ2-6; D unclear. V lost 0 bases to trimming and J lost 4 bases, with 10 bases between them. Germline CDR1 reads LNHNV; CDR2 reads YYDKDF (reference sequence). This CDR3 contains 16 residues. CDR3 region: CATSRERAAGANVLTF. Here the CDR3 DNA reads TGTGCCACCAGCAGAGAGCGAGCAGCCGGGGCCAACGTCCTGACTTTC.

The V gene is TRBV14, the J gene TRBJ1-2, with 8 positions matching TRBD1. Germline loops: CDR1 SGHDN, CDR2 FVKESK. This CDR3 is 14 amino acids long. The ends lost 3 bases at V and 4 bases at J; junction bases unmatched: 4. The CDR3 reads CASSHRDRFYGYTF. The CDR3 nucleotides read TGTGCCAGCAGCCACCGGGACAGGTTCTATGGCTACACCTTC.

This clone was detected only a few times. The chain combines TRBV28 with TRBJ1-4; TRBD1 is a possible D gene (6 bases). The CDR3 sequence is 15 residues long. Germline CDR1 MDHEN, CDR2 SYDVKM. V was clipped by 4 bases and J by 3 bases, with 12 bases between them. As DNA, the CDR3 is TGTGCCAGCAGTTGGGGGGCAGGCCCTAATGAAAAACTGTTTTTT. Encoded protein: CASSWGAGPNEKLFF.

V gene TRBV19 combines with J gene TRBJ2-7; D call uncertain. The CDR3 runs to 13 residues. The V gene's germline CDR1 is LNHDA and CDR2 SQIVND (reference sequence). The V gene lost 3 bases and the J gene lost 3 bases, with 9 bases spanning the gap. CDR3 nucleotide sequence: TGTGCCAGTAGTATCTCCGCCGGCTACGAGCAGTACTTC. Its protein is CASSISAGYEQYF.

The J gene is TRBJ2-1, the V gene TRBV4-3; TRBD2 is a possible D gene (7 bases). Trimming took off 0 bases at V and 8 bases at J, with 14 bases between the two ends. The germline gives CDR1 LGHNA, CDR2 YSLEER. This CDR3 region has 15 residues. CDR3 sequence (DNA): TGCGCCAGCAGCCAAGAGAAAGGGGGGGGTCATGAGCAGTTCTTC. As protein: CASSQEKGGGHEQFF.

The chain carries TRBV10-1 and TRBJ1-3; D is undetermined. V was trimmed by 1 base and J by 0 bases, leaving 10 bases between them. Germline CDR1 is WNHNN and CDR2 is SYGVQD (reference sequence). The CDR3 loop spans 16 amino acids. CDR3 nucleotide sequence: TGCGCCAGCAGTGAGTACCCCAGGCTCTCTGGAAACACCATATATTTT. Protein product: CASSEYPRLSGNTIYF.

The chain uses TRBV7-2 and TRBJ2-2, with 7 bases fitting TRBD1. V trimming: 6 bases; J trimming: 6 bases; junction bases outside the gene matches: 13. The CDR3 sequence is 16 residues long. CDR1 SGHTA and CDR2 FQGNSA come from the germline V gene. CDR3: CASSPSADRAAGELFF. The CDR3 nucleotides are TGTGCCAGCAGTCCGAGCGCCGACAGGGCGGCCGGGGAGCTGTTTTTT.

The chain combines TRBV7-3 with TRBJ2-3; D perhaps matches TRBD2 (5 bases). Germline CDR1 and CDR2: SGHTA and FQGTGA. The V gene lost 5 bases and the J gene lost 4 bases, with 13 bases spanning the gap. The length of the CDR3 is 14 residues. The CDR3 protein is CASSIASAADTQYF. The CDR3 nucleotides are TGTGCCAGCAGCATAGCGTCCGCTGCAGATACGCAGTATTTT.

The V and J genes are TRBV25-1 and TRBJ1-2; TRBD1 aligns across 7 bases. This CDR3 region has 14 residues. Germline CDR1 is MGHDK and CDR2 is SYGVNS. V gave up 4 bases and J gave up 4 bases; unmatched junction bases: 6. The CDR3 sequence is CASSASDRVYGYTF. In nucleotides, the CDR3 is TGTGCCAGCAGTGCGTCCGACAGGGTCTATGGCTACACCTTC.

This chain connects TRBV2 to TRBJ1-1, with D hard to call. With 7 bases removed from V and 4 bases from J, the gap between germline ends came to 13 bases. The CDR3 runs to 13 residues. Per germline, CDR1 SNHLY and CDR2 FYNNEI. The CDR3 DNA follows: TGTGCCAGCATCGAGGACTTGAGCACTGAAGCTTTCTTT. Translation: CASIEDLSTEAFF.